These T cell receptor beta chains were read from a single sample in a study of post-analysis software for immune sequencing data. From the PCR reads, TCRdb called clonotypes with MiXCR, one entry per CDR3 protein. The sample has around 710,000 distinct CDR3 sequences, just over 45% seen once; the top ten hold roughly 5%. Sequenced sample: blood. The source of these receptors is a girl aged 5 to 17 with multiple sclerosis. CDR3s include the opening cysteine and the closing phenylalanine or tryptophan. A D gene is named only where the DNA matches it firmly. Clone sizes are given selectively: once, few, many, or a class where the clone is expanded.

v_call,j_call,clone_size,cdr3_length,d_call,cdr3_aa,cdr3_nt
TRBV29-1,TRBJ2-5,few,12,.,CSVRTPQETQYF,TGCAGCGTGAGGACACCTCAAGAGACCCAGTACTTC
TRBV6-5,TRBJ2-1,.,13,.,CASRQGANNEQFF,TGTGCCAGCCGTCAAGGGGCCAACAATGAGCAGTTCTTC
TRBV24-1,TRBJ1-5,.,15,.,CATSLKTRRNQPQHF,TGTGCCACCAGCCTTAAGACACGCCGGAATCAGCCCCAGCATTTT
TRBV20-1,TRBJ1-1,once,13,.,CSASWLMNTEAFF,TGCAGTGCTAGTTGGTTAATGAACACTGAAGCTTTCTTT
TRBV3-1,TRBJ2-5,.,14,.,CASSQGVQGRTQYF,TGTGCCAGCAGCCAAGGGGTTCAGGGACGAACCCAGTACTTC
TRBV2,TRBJ2-7,.,15,TRBD2,CASSPLTSTFREQYF,TGTGCCAGCAGTCCCTTGACTAGCACTTTTCGCGAGCAGTACTTC
TRBV27,TRBJ2-4,.,13,TRBD2,CASSLGGSWEQYF,TGTGCCAGCAGTTTGGGGGGGTCTTGGGAGCAGTACTTC
TRBV5-1,TRBJ2-1,.,16,TRBD2,CASSGGLAENYNEQFF,TGCGCCAGCAGCGGGGGACTAGCGGAGAACTACAATGAGCAGTTCTTC
TRBV29-1,TRBJ2-1,few,13,.,CSVGWGVLKEQFF,TGCAGCGTTGGATGGGGGGTCCTAAAGGAGCAGTTCTTC
TRBV29-1,TRBJ2-3,few,16,TRBD2,CSVEVLGLVATDTQYF,TGCAGCGTTGAAGTGTTGGGACTAGTTGCCACAGATACGCAGTATTTT
TRBV7-8,TRBJ2-1,few,16,TRBD2,CASDRLAGGSYNEQFF,TGTGCCAGCGACCGACTAGCGGGAGGCTCCTACAATGAGCAGTTCTTC
TRBV10-3,TRBJ1-2,.,16,TRBD1,CAISEGQARGNYGYTF,TGTGCCATCAGCGAGGGACAGGCCAGGGGTAACTATGGCTACACCTTC
TRBV29-1,TRBJ2-3,.,15,.,CSVGEGNLRTDTQYF,TGCAGCGTTGGTGAGGGCAACTTACGCACAGATACGCAGTATTTT
TRBV29-1,TRBJ2-4,few,15,TRBD1,CSVGPGTGDKNIQYF,TGCAGCGTGGGTCCCGGGACAGGGGACAAAAACATTCAGTACTTC
TRBV5-6,TRBJ1-1,.,13,.,CASSLGGRREAFF,TGTGCCAGCAGCTTGGGGGGGAGACGCGAAGCTTTCTTT
TRBV28,TRBJ2-7,.,18,TRBD1,CASSFLSGQGPHLYEQYF,TGTGCCAGCAGTTTTTTATCTGGACAGGGACCTCACCTATACGAGCAGTACTTC
TRBV29-1,TRBJ2-5,.,16,.,CSVEEGRGSRQETQYF,TGCAGCGTTGAAGAGGGGAGGGGGAGCCGCCAAGAGACCCAGTACTTC
TRBV20-1,TRBJ2-7,few,14,TRBD2,CSAGLAGGIYEQYF,TGCAGTGCTGGGCTAGCGGGAGGAATTTACGAGCAGTACTTC
TRBV24-1,TRBJ1-5,.,18,.,CATSDPGWRALKDQPQHF,TGTGCCACCAGTGACCCCGGATGGCGGGCGTTAAAAGATCAGCCCCAGCATTTT
TRBV20-1,TRBJ2-7,few,14,TRBD2,CSVRREGPRDEQYF,TGCAGTGTTCGGCGGGAGGGCCCTCGGGACGAGCAGTACTTC
TRBV7-3,TRBJ2-3,few,15,.,CASSRGWGSEDTQYF,TGTGCCAGCAGCCGGGGGTGGGGGAGTGAAGATACGCAGTATTTT
TRBV12-3/TRBV12-4,TRBJ2-5,few,15,TRBD1,CASSLGPTGQETQYF,TGTGCCAGCAGTTTAGGGCCGACAGGGCAAGAGACCCAGTACTTC
TRBV12-3/TRBV12-4,TRBJ2-1,.,15,TRBD2,CASSTSGRAVNEQFF,TGTGCCAGCAGTACTAGCGGGAGGGCCGTCAATGAGCAGTTCTTC
TRBV5-1,TRBJ1-4,.,14,.,CASSQGGSNEKLFF,TGCGCCAGCAGTCAAGGGGGGAGTAATGAAAAACTGTTTTTT
TRBV4-3,TRBJ2-1,many,15,TRBD2,CASSHGLAVYNEQFF,TGCGCCAGCAGCCATGGTCTAGCGGTCTACAATGAGCAGTTCTTC